The clone carrying this T cell receptor beta chain was detected only a few times. Germline values: CDR1 KGHSH, CDR2 LQKENI. The V segment lost 6 bases and the J segment 1 base; nucleotides outside the gene matches: 17. This CDR3 region has 20 residues. This sample was included in a study of blood T cell repertoires in COVID-19. Study information: COVID-19 samples from acute and convalescent phases originated in the United States, Italy and Spain. T cells, B-cell-depleted T cells, or PBMCs provided the cDNA or gDNA that served as material.

Authors' methods: The authors estimated nucleated cell counts from reference gene primer amplification. Sequencing was performed with immunoSEQ multiplex PCR; in TCRdb, only in-frame clones are kept and a portion is missing. V and J calls and clone size come straight from that table; D and trimming were deduced from the DNA. The sample lists under 200,000 clones, about 88% seen once, with about 4.9% in the top ten. The clonotype was recovered from an elderly woman with acute or convalescent COVID-19. Specimen: peripheral blood. The chain combines TRBV18 with TRBJ1-4, with 10 positions matching TRBD1. The CDR3, as DNA: TGTGCCAGCTCGCTAAATCCTCCGGGACAGGGGATAGGAACTAATGAAAAACTGTTTTTT. The encoded protein is CASSLNPPGQGIGTNEKLFF.